The 12 T cell receptor beta chains presented below share a single source sample, sequenced in a study of blood T cell repertoires in COVID-19. Measured with immunoSEQ multiplex PCR; TCRdb has only the in-frame clones, and not every one. The data show a few hundred thousand clones, with approximately 90% seen just once and about 0.78% held by the top ten. The sequencing sample was made of PBMCs or T cells enriched from blood (not recorded which). The receptors stem from a woman aged 35 to 49 who had been exposed to COVID-19.

This clone was detected only once. The chain joins TRBV27 to TRBJ2-7; TRBD1 aligns across 7 bases. With 6 bases clipped from V and 5 bases from J, the junction kept 7 bases outside the gene matches. This CDR3 is built from 13 residues. CDR1 MNHEY and CDR2 SMNVEV come from the germline V gene (reference sequence). CDR3 bases: TGTGCCAGCAGACAGGGGCTGCGGGACGAGCAGTACTTC. It specifies CASRQGLRDEQYF.

The chain has TRBV5-4 and TRBJ2-2; 8 bases agree with TRBD1. Germline V gene sequence: CDR1 SGHNT, CDR2 YYREEE (reference sequence). CDR3 length: 17 residues. Losses at the gene ends were 4 bases for V and 2 bases for J; bases not matched to a gene: 10. CDR3 in DNA: TGTGCCAGCAGCCAAATAGACAGGGGACGAAACACCGGGGAGCTGTTTTTT. Translating it yields CASSQIDRGRNTGELFF. The full variable domain, rest sourced from reference TRBV5-4 and TRBJ2-2, is ETGVTQSPTHLIKTRGQQVTLRCSSQSGHNTVSWYQQALGQGPQFIFQYYREEENGRGNFPPRFSGLQFPNYSSELNVNALELDDSALYLCASSQIDRGRNTGELFFGEGSRLTVL.

CDR3 loop: CASSPLAGAFQETQYF. In DNA form, the CDR3 reads TGTGCCAGCAGCCCACTAGCGGGGGCCTTCCAAGAGACCCAGTACTTC. The chain combines TRBV14 with TRBJ2-5, with 11 bases identical to TRBD2. This CDR3 has 16 amino acids. Germline CDR1 SGHDN, CDR2 FVKESK. V gave up 4 bases and J gave up 1 base; unmatched junction bases: 5.

This clone was seen only once. The rearrangement joins TRBV5-5 to TRBJ2-1; 12 nucleotides match TRBD2. J was trimmed by 4 bases and V by 0 bases; bases with no gene match: 5. The CDR3 is 17 residues long. Germline values: CDR1 SGHKS, CDR2 YYEKEE (reference sequence). CDR3 region: CASSLARTSGVYNEQFF. In DNA, the CDR3 is TGTGCCAGCAGCTTGGCCCGGACTAGCGGGGTATACAATGAGCAGTTCTTC.

In this sample, this clone turned up once. The chain joins TRBV7-9 to TRBJ1-6, with TRBD1 as a possible D gene (5 bases). The CDR3 has 15 amino acids. Deletions cut 4 bases from V and 7 bases from J, with 14 bases between. Germline lookup yields CDR1 SEHNR and CDR2 FQNEAQ (reference sequence). The CDR3 DNA follows: TGTGCCAGCAGCTCAAACCAGGGCTTGAATTCACCCCTCCACTTT. Its translation: CASSSNQGLNSPLHF.

The rearrangement joins TRBV10-3 to TRBJ2-7; 15 bases line up with TRBD2. Germline CDR1 and CDR2: ENHRY and SYGVKD. V trimming: 11 bases; J trimming: 7 bases; junction bases outside the gene matches: 6. This CDR3 is 13 amino acids long. The CDR3 DNA sequence: TGTGCCTCCTCCGGGACTAGCGGGGGGGAGCAGTACTTC. Translation gives CASSGTSGGEQYF.

V gene TRBV24-1 combines with J gene TRBJ2-3; TRBD2 aligns across 8 bases. The V gene end was trimmed by 0 bases and the J gene end by 4 bases; junction bases not matched to a gene: 8. From germline, CDR1 is KGHDR and CDR2 SFDVKD. The CDR3 has 17 residues. The CDR3 region is CATSDLPSGSLADTQYF. CDR3 coding DNA: TGTGCCACCAGTGATTTGCCAAGCGGGAGCCTTGCAGATACGCAGTATTTT.

V gene TRBV11-2 combines with J gene TRBJ1-2; D possibly corresponds to TRBD1 (6 bases). Germline loops: CDR1 SGHAT, CDR2 FQNNGV. The V end was cut by 4 bases, the J end by 3 bases, with 18 bases between. This CDR3 spans 16 amino acids. CDR3 coding DNA: TGTGCCAGCAGCTCCAGCCCCGACAGGTTCCACTATGGCTACACCTTC. Translating it yields CASSSSPDRFHYGYTF.

The chain couples TRBV7-9 to TRBJ1-5; no reliable D call. The V end lost 1 base, the J end lost 2 bases, and 15 bases lay between the germline ends. The CDR3 is made up of 17 amino acids. CDR1 is SEHNR and CDR2 is FQNEAQ in the germline V gene (reference sequence). CDR3 sequence (DNA): TGTGCCAGCAGCTTAGGACGCTCGGGGATTGGCAATCAGCCCCAGCATTTT. Amino acid sequence: CASSLGRSGIGNQPQHF.

Points on this clone: This same CDR3 is encoded by further DNA sequences in the sample. The CDR3 DNA reads TGTGCCAGCAGATTACAGGGGAACTATGGCTACACCTTC. It yields the protein CASRLQGNYGYTF. The V and J genes are TRBV27 and TRBJ1-2, with TRBD1 identical over 7 bases. Per the germline V gene, CDR1 is MNHEY and CDR2 is SMNVEV (reference sequence). Losses at the gene ends were 6 bases for V and 2 bases for J; bases not matched to a gene: 3. The CDR3 sequence is 13 residues long.

The chain links TRBV11-1 to TRBJ2-3; 9 bases fit TRBD1. The CDR3 sequence is 15 residues long. Germline CDR1 is SGHAT and CDR2 is FQDESV (reference sequence). The V segment lost 7 bases and the J segment 0 bases; nucleotides outside the gene matches: 5. Here the CDR3 DNA reads TGTGCCAGCACCCGCGGACAGGGGAGCACAGATACGCAGTATTTT. Translation gives CASTRGQGSTDTQYF.

Concerning this clone itself: Other DNA sequences of this sample code for an identical CDR3. The chain couples TRBV2 to TRBJ1-1; TRBD1 matches at 7 bases. The V segment lost 5 bases and the J segment 4 bases; nucleotides outside the gene matches: 4. CDR1 is SNHLY and CDR2 is FYNNEI in the germline V gene. The length of the CDR3 is 13 residues. This chain's CDR3 is CASSYRGSTEAFF. Here the CDR3 DNA reads TGTGCCAGCAGTTACAGGGGATCCACTGAAGCTTTCTTT.